This T cell receptor (beta chain) came from a study of cytotoxic CD8 clonotypes in ibrutinib-treated CLL. Across the study: The average sample held roughly 250,000 productive templates and around 87,000 productive rearrangements.

CDR1 is MDHEN, CDR2 SYDVKM, per germline. The CDR3 has 12 residues. V was trimmed by 5 bases and J by 4 bases, leaving 9 bases between them. Roughly 1.8 micrograms of genomic DNA (from cryopreserved PBMCs) were used for TCR beta libraries. Target depth was 1 in 200,000 to 1 in 1 million T cells, about 10x per clonotype. Sequenced by immunoSEQ multiplex PCR; TCRdb stores in-frame clones only, minus some. The sample includes around 330,000 clones, about 64% of them seen just once. Study results and caveats: On treatment, the uncommon public clonotypes contracted or remained stable.

A remark on this clone: Its antigen is as yet unknown. The same CDR3 arises from other DNA sequences in this sample as well.

The V gene is TRBV28, the J gene TRBJ2-7; D unclear. This TCR came from a human donor with chronic lymphocytic leukemia. The specimen comprised PBMCs, sampled after 36 months of ibrutinib treatment. This chain's CDR3 is CASSPVPYEQYF. In DNA, the CDR3 is TGTGCCAGCAGTCCGGTCCCTTACGAGCAGTACTTC.